This passage covers 14 T cell receptor beta chains from one sample sequenced in a study of blood T cell repertoires in COVID-19. Generated by immunoSEQ multiplex PCR, the TCRdb table keeps only in-frame clones and is missing some. The data hold 390,000 or so clones, with roughly 87% observed a single time. The sequenced sample consisted of PBMCs or T cells enriched from blood (not recorded which). The source of these receptors is a woman in her forties or fifties who had recovered from COVID-19.

This chain links TRBV5-4 with TRBJ1-6; 7 nucleotides agree with TRBD1. The germline V gene encodes CDR1 SGHNT and CDR2 YYREEE (reference sequence). The ends lost 5 bases at V and 0 bases at J; junction bases unmatched: 5. The CDR3 length is 16 residues. CDR3 amino acids: CASRATGSSYNSPLHF. CDR3 nucleotides: TGTGCCAGCAGGGCGACAGGGAGCTCCTATAATTCACCCCTCCACTTT.

The chain joins TRBV7-3 to TRBJ2-3, with 7 positions matching TRBD1. Germline V CDR1 and CDR2: SGHTA, FQGTGA. CDR3 size: 15 residues. Losses at the gene ends were 5 bases for V and 2 bases for J; bases not matched to a gene: 7. CDR3 region: CASSPGGPITDTQYF. The CDR3, as DNA: TGTGCCAGCAGCCCAGGGGGACCCATCACAGATACGCAGTATTTT.

V is TRBV5-1 and J is TRBJ2-5; 11 nucleotides align to TRBD2. The CDR3 covers 17 residues. Unmatched junction bases numbered 10, after V lost 2 bases and J lost 4 bases. CDR1 is SGHRS, CDR2 YFSETQ, per germline. CDR3 region: CASSLGPSGGSRETQYF. In nucleotides, the CDR3 is TGCGCCAGCAGCTTAGGGCCTAGCGGGGGGTCCAGAGAGACCCAGTACTTC.

The chain is built from TRBV6-5 and TRBJ1-5, with 10 bases lining up with TRBD1. The V segment lost 5 bases and the J segment 4 bases; nucleotides outside the gene matches: 5. CDR1 and CDR2 (germline): MNHEY, SVGAGI. This CDR3 has 15 amino acids. This chain's CDR3 is CASSTDRGQNQPQHF. Written as DNA, the CDR3 is TGTGCCAGCAGTACCGACAGGGGGCAAAATCAGCCCCAGCATTTT.

The chain combines TRBV15 with TRBJ1-1; TRBD1 matches 7 bases. CDR1 is LNHNV and CDR2 is YYDKDF in the germline V gene (reference sequence). The V segment lost 3 bases and the J segment 7 bases; nucleotides outside the gene matches: 8. The CDR3 is 14 residues long. The CDR3: CATSRTTGAGEAFF. The CDR3, as DNA: TGTGCCACCAGCAGGACCACAGGGGCCGGTGAAGCTTTCTTT.

Concerning this clone itself: The sample contains more than one DNA sequence encoding this CDR3. The chain links TRBV3-1 (or the pseudogene TRBV3-2) to TRBJ1-1; TRBD1 agrees at 11 bases. Germline trimming cut 1 base from V and 5 bases from J; bases unmatched to any gene: 6. The V gene's germline CDR1 is LGHDT and CDR2 YNNKEL (reference sequence). The CDR3 loop spans 16 amino acids. The CDR3 DNA is TGTGCCAGCAGCCAAGCTCGCGGGACAGGGGGAACTGAAGCTTTCTTT. Its translation is CASSQARGTGGTEAFF.

The chain combines TRBV25-1 with TRBJ1-6, with D unresolved. The germline V gene has CDR1 MGHDK and CDR2 SYGVNS. There are 13 residues in the CDR3. Trimming took off 5 bases at V and 9 bases at J, with 11 bases between the two ends. The CDR3 loop reads CASSPQSSSPLHF. CDR3 sequence (DNA): TGTGCCAGCAGTCCACAGTCAAGTTCACCCCTCCACTTT.

This chain joins TRBV30 and TRBJ1-2; D is uncertain. V lost 2 bases and J lost 8, with 9 bases in between. From germline, CDR1 is GTSNPN and CDR2 SVGIG (reference sequence). CDR3 size: 11 residues. The CDR3 bases are TGTGCCTGGAGTCGGGGATACGGCTACACCTTC. Amino acid sequence: CAWSRGYGYTF.

This sequence joins TRBV5-1 and TRBJ1-1; D perhaps matches TRBD1 (6 bases). Per germline, CDR1 SGHRS and CDR2 YFSETQ. Trimming took off 0 bases at V and 5 bases at J, with 14 bases between the two ends. The length of the CDR3 is 15 residues. CDR3 bases: TGCGCCAGCAGCTTGGAAGGGGGTTTACGGACTGAAGCTTTCTTT. Protein: CASSLEGGLRTEAFF.

This clone was observed once. The chain combines TRBV12-3 or TRBV12-4 with TRBJ1-1; D call uncertain. This CDR3 has 12 amino acids. V shed 6 bases and J shed 1 base, with 6 bases lying between them. In DNA form, the CDR3 reads TGTGCCAGCAGGCCCGGGAACACTGAAGCTTTCTTT. As protein: CASRPGNTEAFF.

The chain uses TRBV7-3 and TRBJ2-1, with 8 bases aligning to TRBD2. Germline lookup yields CDR1 SGHTA and CDR2 FQGTGA. Unmatched junction bases numbered 7, after V lost 6 bases and J lost 6 bases. The CDR3 is made up of 14 amino acids. The CDR3 reads CASSQGLGSNEQFF. The DNA for the CDR3 is TGTGCCAGCAGTCAGGGACTAGGCAGCAATGAGCAGTTCTTC. Supplemented by reference TRBV7-3 and TRBJ2-1, the full variable domain reads GAGVSQTPSNKVTEKGKYVELRCDPISGHTALYWYRQSLGQGPEFLIYFQGTGAADDSGLPNDRFFAVRPEGSVSTLKIQRTERGDSAVYLCASSQGLGSNEQFFGPGTRLTVL.

The chain has TRBV19 and TRBJ1-1; D might be TRBD1 (5 bases). The CDR3 loop spans 17 amino acids. The germline V gene encodes CDR1 LNHDA and CDR2 SQIVND (reference sequence). V dropped 6 bases and J dropped 0 bases, with 20 bases sitting between them. The CDR3 sequence: CASSWAVTVQVNTEAFF. CDR3 coding DNA: TGTGCCAGTAGCTGGGCAGTGACGGTACAGGTGAACACTGAAGCTTTCTTT.

The J gene is TRBJ1-2, the V gene TRBV3-1 (or the pseudogene TRBV3-2); D possibly corresponds to TRBD1 (5 bases). Germline CDR1 reads LGHDT; CDR2 reads YNNKEL (reference sequence). V was trimmed by 3 bases and J by 8 bases, leaving 13 bases between them. This CDR3 spans 13 amino acids. CDR3 sequence (DNA): TGTGCCAGCAGCCAGGGTAGGGGCGGAGGCTACACCTTC. It is translated as CASSQGRGGGYTF.

The V call is TRBV19, the J call TRBJ1-2, with TRBD1 matching 8 bases. The CDR3 totals 15 residues. Germline V lookup: CDR1 LNHDA, CDR2 SQIVND (reference sequence). J was trimmed by 4 bases and V by 0 bases; bases with no gene match: 4. Here the CDR3 DNA reads TGTGCCAGTAGTATAGACAGGGGGCGCGGCTATGGCTACACCTTC. It specifies CASSIDRGRGYGYTF.